This T cell receptor beta chain was identified during a study of T cells in Graves' hyperthyroidism and ophthalmopathy. In the study overall: Blood was drawn when the patient was first diagnosed and still untreated.

Regions amplified from RNA transcripts were the TCR beta CDR3 regions. With the HTBI primer set, the TCR CDR3 went through a first round of RT-PCR. One entry per CDR3 protein, called by TCRdb with MiXCR from the multiplex PCR reads. The sample carries about 330,000 distinct CDR3 sequences, around 13% recorded once. The cohort's ophthalmopathy patients, a group with duration under 3 months, had a Clinical Activity Score of at least 3 and a NOSPECS grade of at least 4. The PBMCs were sourced from fresh peripheral blood (around 10 ml). Deletions cut 4 bases from V and 3 bases from J, with 4 bases between. In germline, CDR1 is DFQATT, CDR2 SNEGSKA (reference sequence). The CDR3 length is 11 residues. This clonotype was counted ten times or more.

The specimen sequenced was blood. This TCR came from a middle-aged woman with Graves' ophthalmopathy. This sequence joins TRBV20-1 and TRBJ2-1, with D unresolved. CDR3 bases: TGCAGTGCTAAAGTCTACAATGAGCAGTTCTTC. It yields the protein CSAKVYNEQFF.